The 3 T cell receptor beta chains in this list originate from one sample, sequenced in a study of Ad26.COV2.S vaccination and SARS-CoV-2 variants. Data came from immunoSEQ multiplex PCR; TCRdb stores just in-frame clones and leaves some out. The sample consists of 380,000 or so clones, around 88% of them appearing once. Treatment denoted: 15 to 20 received Ad26.COV2.S at low or high dose, single or two shots; five or six received placebo; per-sample allocation not given. Sampling happened 63 days after the first vaccine or placebo injection. The sample in question was peripheral blood, obtained in a trial of Ad26.COV2.S vaccine versus placebo. The receptors here all came from a person aged 18 to 65 who received the Ad26.COV2.S COVID-19 vaccine or a placebo.

The chain links TRBV4-3 to TRBJ1-6; D remains ambiguous. Germline values: CDR1 LGHNA, CDR2 YSLEER. The CDR3 has 13 amino acids. V lost 1 base and J lost 7, with 5 bases in between. The CDR3 loop reads CASSQARNSPLHF. Here the CDR3 DNA reads TGCGCCAGCAGCCAAGCTAGGAATTCACCCCTCCACTTT.

As for this clone: Different DNA sequences within this sample yield the same CDR3. The rearrangement joins TRBV18 to TRBJ2-7; 11 bases are a match to TRBD1. V trimming: 0 bases; J trimming: 3 bases; junction bases outside the gene matches: 1. The length of the CDR3 is 15 residues. The germline V gene has CDR1 KGHSH and CDR2 LQKENI. The CDR3 region is CASSPPGQGVYEQYF. CDR3 sequence (DNA): TGTGCCAGCTCACCACCGGGACAGGGGGTCTACGAGCAGTACTTC. The complete variable domain, with remaining parts taken from reference TRBV18 and TRBJ2-7, reads NAGVMQNPRHLVRRRGQEARLRCSPMKGHSHVYWYRQLPEEGLKFMVYLQKENIIDESGMPKERFSAEFPKEGPSILRIQQVVRGDSAAYFCASSPPGQGVYEQYFGPGTRLTVT.

This chain joins TRBV6-2 or TRBV6-3 and TRBJ1-2, with TRBD1 matching 7 bases. Unmatched junction bases numbered 9, after V lost 2 bases and J lost 0 bases. There are 17 residues in the CDR3. Germline V CDR1 and CDR2: MNHEY, SVGEGT. The CDR3 bases are TGTGCCAGCAGTTACCCCTCGAGGGGGCCAACTAACTATGGCTACACCTTC. Protein product: CASSYPSRGPTNYGYTF.